The rows below give T cell receptor beta chains drawn from one sample of a study of T-cell reconstitution after alpha-beta-depleted transplantation in children. Via MiXCR, TCRdb re-called the PCR reads, giving one row per CDR3 protein. The sample lists almost 250,000 distinct CDR3 sequences; roughly 24% were seen once. Sequenced material: PBMCs, taken before TCRalphabeta/CD19-depleted stem cell transplant. The receptors were sampled from a girl under 10 years old with Fanconi anemia, due to receive a stem cell transplant. CDR3s include the opening cysteine and the closing phenylalanine or tryptophan.

>TRBJ2-7|TRBV28
CASSFGTSGRGTYEQYF
>TRBJ2-2|TRBV12-3/TRBV12-4
CASSPPGIGELFF
>TRBJ2-1|TRBV5-1
CASSLARRGGRYNEQFF
>TRBJ2-2|TRBV7-3
CASSLTNPYTGELFF
>TRBJ1-2|TRBV6-1
CASSGTGQYLYGYTF
>TRBJ2-7|TRBV4-2
CASSQGNEQYF
>TRBJ1-2|TRBV15
CATSRDQVYGYTF
>TRBJ2-5|TRBV5-1
CASSLGQGQETQYF
>TRBJ1-2|TRBV12-3/TRBV12-4
CASSLSGVYGYTF
>TRBJ2-7|TRBV10-3
CAISENEGLYF
>TRBJ1-6|TRBV12-3/TRBV12-4
CASSFGQGESPLHF
>TRBJ2-5|TRBV5-6
CASSLVAEQETQYF
>TRBJ2-1|TRBV29-1
CSVDRSSGSSEQFF
>TRBJ2-7|TRBV12-3/TRBV12-4
CASSLKGVLYEQYF
>TRBJ1-2|TRBV20-1
CSARSSNYGYTF
>TRBJ2-5|TRBV5-6
CASSPGFWVETQYF
>TRBJ1-2|TRBV25-1
CASRSWVGGYTF
>TRBJ2-2|TRBV10-3
CAISEGRGTGELFF
>TRBJ1-5|TRBV7-8
CASSFDLAQPQHF
>TRBJ2-3|TRBV2
CASTSAGFTDTQYF
>TRBJ1-5|TRBV29-1
CSVCLGGGGNQPQHF
>TRBJ2-3|TRBV20-1
CSALGLAVITDTQYF
>TRBJ2-3|TRBV20-1
CSAREQRGGGDTQYF
>TRBJ2-4|TRBV28
CASSSPVVTGRVDIQYF
>TRBJ2-2|TRBV7-9
CASSLFHEDSGELFF
>TRBJ2-7|TRBV29-1
CSVDPGTGGYEQYF
>TRBJ2-1|TRBV6-5
CASTSMVGSSYNEQFF
>TRBJ2-5|TRBV5-1
CASSLFTVSETQYF
>TRBJ2-7|TRBV28
CASSLWGVGEQYF
>TRBJ2-1|TRBV25-1
CATRGGGIDEQFF
>TRBJ2-1|TRBV29-1
CSVGWNNEQFF
>TRBJ1-6|TRBV2
CASREDHSPLHF
>TRBJ1-2|TRBV20-1
CSASRDRMYLYGYTF
>TRBJ2-7|TRBV7-3
CASSLSGAPNAYEQYF
>TRBJ2-3|TRBV29-1
CSIDSTGVGTDTQYF
>TRBJ1-1|TRBV4-1
CASRRQGANTEAFF
>TRBJ2-5|TRBV18
CASSPLSLQETQYF
>TRBJ2-5|TRBV28
CASSSAGRGGETQYF
>TRBJ1-6|TRBV25-1
CASSDDRNSSPLHF
>TRBJ1-1|TRBV7-9
CASNHLGQGIPEAFF
>TRBJ1-6|TRBV20-1
CSARDTSRGQESPLHF
>TRBJ2-2|TRBV7-9
CASSLGQNTGELFF
>TRBJ2-1|TRBV7-3
CASSWTSDNEQFF
>TRBJ2-3|TRBV29-1
CSGRGGPSTDTQYF
>TRBJ2-1|TRBV7-3
CASSPRRLVQGDEQFF
>TRBJ2-1|TRBV29-1
CSALLELGYNEQFF
>TRBJ2-2|TRBV5-1
CASTAANTGELFF
>TRBJ2-1|TRBV27
CASGSDESYNEQFF
>TRBJ2-1|TRBV20-1
CSATSSPGADNEQFF
>TRBJ2-1|TRBV11-2
CASSLDGLAYNEQFF
>TRBJ2-7|TRBV20-1
CSANNRGGADEQYF
>TRBJ2-7|TRBV29-1
CSVEVLQGNTYEQYF
>TRBJ2-1|TRBV5-1
CASSLSAPNDQFF
>TRBJ2-7|TRBV12-3/TRBV12-4
CASSLETAVGYEQYF
>TRBJ2-1|TRBV12-3/TRBV12-4
CASIRPGQPINEQFF
>TRBJ2-1|TRBV7-9
CASSPYLETAGNEQFF
>TRBJ2-1|TRBV20-1
CSARDSSTYYNEQFF
>TRBJ2-1|TRBV20-1
CSARDFRTSGRSYYNEQFF